This T cell receptor beta chain was obtained from a study of blood T cell repertoires in COVID-19. Study overall: Italy, Spain and the United States were the sources of the convalescent and acute COVID-19 samples. Nucleic acid was either cDNA or gDNA, and it came from T cells, B-cell-depleted T cells, or PBMCs.

Authors' data handling: The assay estimated nucleated cells by amplifying reference gene primers. Produced via immunoSEQ multiplex PCR; TCRdb's table is partial and in-frame only. The V and J calls and clone size were taken over from that table, and D and trimming were inferred from the DNA. The sample holds roughly 250,000 clones, approximately 90% seen once. Germline CDR1 and CDR2: LGHDT and YNNKEL (reference sequence). There are 15 residues in the CDR3. V was shortened by 4 bases and J by 2 bases, with 12 bases between the two germline ends. Participant-given clinical history determined each cohort assignment.

This sequence was found in a woman under 30 who had recovered from COVID-19. The rearrangement links TRBV3-1 (or the pseudogene TRBV3-2) to TRBJ2-1, with a weak D call TRBD2 (5 bases). Sequenced material: PBMCs or T cells enriched from blood (not recorded which). The CDR3 sequence: CASSRSDFPYNEQFF. The DNA of the CDR3 is TGTGCCAGCAGCCGATCGGACTTCCCCTACAATGAGCAGTTCTTC.